The 18 T cell receptor beta chains in this list originate from one sample, sequenced in a study of T cells after yellow fever vaccination (dated by TCRdb to between 2018 and 2021). Library prep was done by 5' RACE. Instrument on record: Illumina HiSeq 2500. TCRdb reanalyzed the raw reads on its own, using fastp at Q25 for trimming and MiXCR for clone calling, and kept in-frame beta chains. Every CDR3 protein is listed once, alongside the most common genes and DNA of its rows. The sample table contains about 400,000 distinct CDR3 sequences; only one count was recorded for more than 9% of them. The ten largest account for about 17% of the sample. The treatment or condition label corresponds to: live attenuated yellow fever vaccine strain. The source material was PBMCs, sampled on the day of the first yellow fever vaccination. The receptors come from a young man who received the YFV17D yellow fever vaccine.

This clonotype was seen more than once but under ten times. V usage is TRBV7-8 and J usage is TRBJ1-4; no clear D gene. CDR1 is SGHVS, CDR2 FQNEAQ, per germline. This CDR3 has 15 residues. Trimming took off 3 bases at V and 0 bases at J, with 8 bases between the two ends. The CDR3 DNA reads as TGTGCCAGCAGCTTCAGGCGAACAACTAATGAAAAACTGTTTTTT. Translating it yields CASSFRRTTNEKLFF.

This chain connects TRBV29-1 to TRBJ1-2; 7 bases align to TRBD1. V lost 6 bases to trimming and J lost 1 base; unmatched junction nucleotides: 8. The CDR3 loop spans 14 amino acids. Germline lookup yields CDR1 SQVTM and CDR2 ANQGSEA. This CDR3 reads CSVSQGEVNYGYTF. In DNA, the CDR3 is TGCAGCGTCAGCCAGGGGGAAGTTAACTATGGCTACACCTTC.

The chain has TRBV5-4 and TRBJ2-5; no clear D. The CDR3 contains 13 residues. CDR1 and CDR2 from the germline V gene are SGHNT and YYREEE (reference sequence). The V and J ends lost 5 bases and 5 bases respectively, with 13 bases between them. The CDR3 is CASRSIFGETQYF. The CDR3 region has the DNA TGTGCCAGCAGATCCATATTTGGTGAGACCCAGTACTTC.

This clonotype has only a few counts. The chain joins TRBV5-1 to TRBJ1-1; D is ambiguous. V gave up 2 bases and J gave up 5 bases, with 25 bases separating them. The CDR3 contains 18 residues. Germline V gene lookup returns CDR1 SGHRS and CDR2 YFSETQ. CDR3 DNA sequence: TGCGCCAGCAGCTTCTCCCCCAGTACGCCGGGATCTAGGACTGAAGCTTTCTTT. This encodes CASSFSPSTPGSRTEAFF.

The chain is built from TRBV5-4 and TRBJ2-1; D remains unclear. Trimming removed 2 bases at V and 2 bases at J, with 11 bases between. The CDR3 runs to 15 residues. The germline V gene has CDR1 SGHNT and CDR2 YYREEE (reference sequence). CDR3 in amino acids: CASSFGSMPYNEQFF. Written as DNA, the CDR3 is TGTGCCAGCAGCTTCGGGTCGATGCCCTACAATGAGCAGTTCTTC.

This clonotype was found a few times. V is TRBV18 and J is TRBJ2-1; D is uncertain. From germline, CDR1 is KGHSH and CDR2 LQKENI. Trimming stripped 1 base from V and 10 bases from J, with 5 bases between. This CDR3 comprises 11 residues. The CDR3 region has the DNA TGTGCCAGCTCACCACGGTGGGAGCAGTTCTTC. The encoded protein is CASSPRWEQFF.

This clonotype was found a few times. The CDR3 nucleotides are TGTGCCAGCAGCGTAGGATCACAGGGCCACTACGAGCAGTACTTC. Translating gives CASSVGSQGHYEQYF. The chain joins TRBV9 to TRBJ2-7; a possible D gene is TRBD1 (6 bases). With 0 bases removed from V and 3 bases from J, the gap between germline ends came to 13 bases. The CDR3 runs to 15 residues. Germline CDR1 and CDR2: SGDLS and YYNGEE.

This clonotype has a handful of counts. The chain is built from TRBV7-2 and TRBJ2-5, with D possibly TRBD1 on 6 matching bases. V was clipped by 3 bases and J by 4 bases, with 15 bases between them. CDR3 length equals 15 residues. Germline V gene data show CDR1 as SGHTA and CDR2 as FQGNSA. The CDR3 region has the DNA TGTGCCAGCAGCTTTCAGGGGATCGGAGGAGAGACCCAGTACTTC. It yields the protein CASSFQGIGGETQYF.

The V gene is TRBV6-5, the J gene TRBJ1-1, with D possibly being TRBD1 (6 bases). The CDR3 contains 17 residues. The ends were cut back, 2 bases at V and 6 bases at J, with 22 bases in the middle. Germline V gene data show CDR1 as MNHEY and CDR2 as SVGAGI. The CDR3 loop reads CASSYNLARGSRAEAFF. CDR3 DNA sequence: TGTGCCAGCAGTTACAATTTAGCCAGGGGAAGCCGCGCTGAAGCTTTCTTT.

The J gene is TRBJ2-7, the V gene TRBV20-1; TRBD1 is a possible D gene (6 bases). The germline gives CDR1 DFQATT, CDR2 SNEGSKA (reference sequence). The length of the CDR3 is 14 residues. V was clipped by 6 bases and J by 2 bases, with 17 bases between them. CDR3 amino acids: CSALQGGLAYEQYF. The CDR3 bases are TGCAGTGCCCTTCAAGGGGGTCTGGCCTACGAGCAGTACTTC.

This clonotype was detected a few times. V gene TRBV5-1 combines with J gene TRBJ2-7, with 8 bases that match TRBD1. With V trimmed by 4 bases and J by 5 bases, 8 bases remained unmatched. This CDR3 contains 14 residues. Per the germline V gene, CDR1 is SGHRS and CDR2 is YFSETQ. CDR3 residues: CASSETGDSHEQYF. The CDR3 coding sequence is TGCGCCAGCAGCGAGACAGGGGATTCCCACGAGCAGTACTTC.

The sample holds a few counts of this clonotype. The chain recombines TRBV4-3 with TRBJ2-1; D perhaps matches TRBD1 (6 bases). The germline CDR1 and CDR2 sequences are LGHNA and YSLEER. This CDR3 is built from 12 residues. Trimming took off 5 bases at V and 7 bases at J, with 9 bases between the two ends. CDR3 DNA: TGCGCCAGCAGCGCCCAGGGGAATGAGCAGTTCTTC. Protein: CASSAQGNEQFF.

The genes are TRBV20-1 and TRBJ2-5, with 8 bases fitting TRBD2. CDR1 is DFQATT and CDR2 is SNEGSKA in the germline V gene (reference sequence). CDR3 length equals 14 residues. V shed 6 bases and J 5 bases; nucleotides not matched to a gene: 11. The DNA of the CDR3 is TGCAGTGCCCAGATCGGGGGGGCCCTTGAGACCCAGTACTTC. It translates to CSAQIGGALETQYF.

The rearrangement uses TRBV7-9 and TRBJ2-3, with 9 positions matching TRBD2. Germline loops: CDR1 SEHNR, CDR2 FQNEAQ (reference sequence). The length of the CDR3 is 17 residues. Losses at the gene ends were 2 bases for V and 2 bases for J; bases not matched to a gene: 8. CDR3 amino acids: CASSLSGAGGHTDTQYF. The DNA of the CDR3 is TGTGCCAGCAGCTTAAGTGGAGCGGGGGGTCACACAGATACGCAGTATTTT.

This clonotype was detected only a few times. The rearrangement uses TRBV6-1 and TRBJ1-5, with D possibly matching TRBD1 (5 bases). Trimming took 6 bases from V and 9 from J, leaving 18 bases between them. The CDR3 runs 14 residues. The germline CDR1 and CDR2 sequences are MNHNS and SASEGT. Here the CDR3 reads CASREGLVGLPQHF. For the CDR3, the DNA is TGTGCCAGCAGAGAGGGACTTGTCGGACTGCCCCAGCATTTT.

This clonotype occurred a few times. This chain links TRBV20-1 with TRBJ1-1, with 7 bases fitting TRBD1. The V gene's germline CDR1 is DFQATT and CDR2 SNEGSKA (reference sequence). Trimming took 6 bases from V and 3 from J; bases not matched to a gene: 7. The CDR3 spans 13 residues. The CDR3 DNA follows: TGCAGTGCCGCCGACAGGGCGGACACTGAAGCTTTCTTT. It is translated as CSAADRADTEAFF.

This clonotype has a count of ten or more. The chain recombines TRBV5-1 with TRBJ1-2; D may be TRBD1 (6 bases). V lost 4 bases, J lost 4 bases, and 14 bases lay in between. CDR1 is SGHRS and CDR2 is YFSETQ in the germline V gene. The CDR3 spans 14 residues. The DNA for the CDR3 is TGCGCCAGCAGCCAGGTTGGACAGTCCTATGGCTACACCTTC. Its translation is CASSQVGQSYGYTF.

This chain links TRBV5-4 with TRBJ1-1, with D uncertain. From germline, CDR1 is SGHNT and CDR2 YYREEE (reference sequence). The length of the CDR3 is 12 residues. Trimming removed 4 bases at V and 6 bases at J, with 10 bases between. The CDR3 coding sequence is TGTGCCAGCAGCCGCGGTCCCCCTGAAGCTTTCTTT. Translation: CASSRGPPEAFF.